These T cell receptor beta chains were read from a single sample in a study of blood T cell repertoires in COVID-19. Repertoires were generated with immunoSEQ multiplex PCR, while TCRdb's copy carries only in-frame clones and drops some. The data hold around 370,000 clones, with 85% to 90% observed a single time. Sequences were obtained from peripheral blood. The receptors derive from a man aged 18-30 years with active or convalescent COVID-19. The CDR3 runs from the conserved cysteine through the conserved F or W. A D gene is named only where the DNA matches it firmly. Clone size is given for some rows only: seen once, a few or many times, or a class if the clone is expanded.

v_call	clone_size	j_call	d_call	cdr3_aa	cdr3_nt
TRBV12-3/TRBV12-4	-	TRBJ1-5	-	CASSLRLEPQHF	TGTGCCAGCAGTTTAAGACTGGAGCCCCAGCATTTT
TRBV18	-	TRBJ1-3	-	CASSPLQGLKSGNTIYF	TGTGCCAGCTCACCCTTGCAGGGTTTAAAGTCTGGAAACACCATATATTTT
TRBV25-1	-	TRBJ2-3	TRBD2	CASSSISGRDPDTQYF	TGTGCCAGCAGTTCCATTAGCGGGAGGGACCCAGATACGCAGTATTTT
TRBV9	-	TRBJ1-1	-	CASSSRQTNTEAFF	TGTGCCAGCAGCTCACGACAGACGAACACTGAAGCTTTCTTT
TRBV4-2	-	TRBJ1-4	-	CASSQDRVLNEKLFF	TGTGCCAGCAGCCAAGACAGGGTCCTTAATGAAAAACTGTTTTTT
TRBV19	-	TRBJ1-2	-	CATAPGPELYGYTF	TGTGCCACCGCGCCAGGCCCTGAACTGTATGGCTACACCTTC
TRBV18	-	TRBJ1-4	-	CASQPGLSNEKLFF	TGTGCCAGCCAGCCGGGACTGTCTAATGAAAAACTGTTTTTT
TRBV30	few	TRBJ2-3	-	CAWSLSLQTQYF	TGTGCCTGGAGTCTTTCATTACAAACGCAGTATTTT
TRBV24-1	-	TRBJ2-1	-	CATSDTRVLGNEQFF	TGTGCCACCAGTGATACCAGGGTGTTGGGGAATGAGCAGTTCTTC
TRBV7-2	once	TRBJ2-5	TRBD2	CASSPSGLAGIRKETQYF	TGTGCCAGCAGCCCATCCGGACTAGCGGGTATACGGAAAGAGACCCAGTACTTC
TRBV6-6	-	TRBJ1-1	-	CASSLSTENTEAFF	TGTGCCAGCAGTCTTTCGACAGAGAACACTGAAGCTTTCTTT
TRBV5-1	once	TRBJ1-6	TRBD1	CASSHGQVGNSPLHF	TGCGCCAGCAGCCATGGACAGGTGGGCAATTCACCCCTCCACTTT
TRBV28	-	TRBJ2-7	TRBD1	CASSSPGQGSSYEQYF	TGTGCCAGCAGTTCCCCTGGACAGGGGAGCTCCTACGAGCAGTACTTC
TRBV5-5	-	TRBJ1-2	TRBD1	CASSLGTGDIYGYTF	TGTGCCAGCAGCTTGGGGACAGGGGATATCTATGGCTACACCTTC
TRBV7-3	-	TRBJ2-2	-	CASSLDINTGELFF	TGTGCCAGCAGCTTAGACATAAACACCGGGGAGCTGTTTTTT
TRBV9	-	TRBJ2-1	-	CASSVDSGNGDEQFF	TGTGCCAGCAGCGTAGACTCAGGGAATGGCGATGAGCAGTTCTTC
TRBV6-4	-	TRBJ2-2	TRBD1	CASSPGQEDTGELFF	TGTGCCAGCAGTCCGGGACAGGAGGACACCGGGGAGCTGTTTTTT
TRBV14	-	TRBJ2-7	-	CASSQDFGGYYEQYF	TGTGCCAGCAGCCAAGATTTTGGGGGCTACTACGAGCAGTACTTC
TRBV9	once	TRBJ1-3	-	CASSVAHRAPGNTIYF	TGTGCCAGCAGCGTAGCCCACAGGGCGCCTGGAAACACCATATATTTT
TRBV6-5	-	TRBJ2-7	-	CASSYSLGSYEQYF	TGTGCCAGCAGTTACTCGCTCGGGTCCTACGAGCAGTACTTC
TRBV6-5	-	TRBJ2-2	TRBD1	CASSYFQGADTGELFF	TGTGCCAGCAGTTACTTTCAGGGGGCGGACACCGGGGAGCTGTTTTTT
TRBV11-2	-	TRBJ2-7	TRBD1	CASSPRDRGSYEQYF	TGTGCCAGCAGCCCGAGGGACAGGGGGTCTTACGAGCAGTACTTC
TRBV7-9	-	TRBJ1-6	-	CASSLPDSSPLHF	TGTGCCAGCAGCCTGCCCGACAGCTCACCCCTCCACTTT
TRBV19	-	TRBJ2-7	TRBD1	CASSPGQGFAYEQYF	TGTGCCAGTAGTCCCGGACAGGGCTTTGCCTACGAGCAGTACTTC
TRBV19	-	TRBJ2-5	-	CASSKGQAGWETQYF	TGTGCCAGTAGTAAAGGTCAGGCAGGGTGGGAGACCCAGTACTTC
TRBV7-2	-	TRBJ2-7	-	CASSLAPGLSYEQYF	TGTGCCAGCAGCTTAGCGCCGGGACTTTCCTACGAGCAGTACTTC
TRBV27	few	TRBJ1-6	-	CASTESANSPLHF	TGTGCCAGCACCGAGTCCGCTAATTCACCCCTCCACTTT
TRBV5-1	few	TRBJ2-2	-	CASSFDRNTGELFF	TGCGCCAGCAGCTTCGACAGAAACACCGGGGAGCTGTTTTTT
TRBV9	few	TRBJ1-1	-	CASSPEGGWNTEAFF	TGTGCCAGCAGCCCCGAAGGGGGTTGGAACACTGAAGCTTTCTTT
TRBV28	-	TRBJ2-2	-	CASSLQGPGELFF	TGTGCCAGCAGTTTACAGGGCCCCGGGGAGCTGTTTTTT
TRBV25-1	-	TRBJ2-7	TRBD1	CASSEPGTGNHEQYF	TGTGCCAGCAGTGAACCCGGGACAGGGAACCACGAGCAGTACTTC
TRBV4-1	-	TRBJ2-1	-	CASSQSTGSSYNEQFF	TGCGCCAGCAGCCAGTCCACTGGGAGCTCCTACAATGAGCAGTTCTTC
TRBV12-5	-	TRBJ2-5	-	CASGLTGVPRETQYF	TGTGCTAGTGGTTTGACCGGGGTACCTAGGGAGACCCAGTACTTC
TRBV2	-	TRBJ2-7	-	CASSGTLSYEQYF	TGTGCCAGCAGCGGGACTTTATCCTACGAGCAGTACTTC
TRBV27	-	TRBJ1-1	-	CASSLANWDGGKTFF	TGTGCCAGCAGTTTAGCCAATTGGGACGGGGGAAAAACTTTCTTT
TRBV5-6	-	TRBJ2-1	TRBD2	CASRKGLETSYNEQFF	TGTGCCAGCAGGAAGGGACTAGAGACCTCCTACAATGAGCAGTTCTTC
TRBV7-2	-	TRBJ1-5	-	CASSSGQMSNQPQHF	TGTGCCAGCAGCTCAGGACAGATGAGCAATCAGCCCCAGCATTTT
TRBV2	-	TRBJ1-2	-	CASREDSNYGYTF	TGTGCCAGCAGGGAGGACAGTAACTATGGCTACACCTTC
TRBV4-3	once	TRBJ2-5	-	CASSQDLSRGETQYF	TGCGCCAGCAGCCAAGATCTGAGTAGGGGAGAGACCCAGTACTTC
TRBV2	-	TRBJ2-1	TRBD1	CASRPGTANNEQFF	TGTGCCAGCAGACCCGGGACAGCTAACAATGAGCAGTTCTTC
TRBV7-8	-	TRBJ2-1	TRBD2	CASSSLAGAWYEQFF	TGTGCCAGCAGCTCACTAGCGGGAGCTTGGTATGAGCAGTTCTTC
TRBV24-1	-	TRBJ2-2	-	CATSEWGDGELFF	TGTGCCACCAGTGAGTGGGGGGACGGGGAGCTGTTTTTT
TRBV23-1	-	TRBJ2-5	-	CASSQLDIQEKETQYF	TGCGCCAGCAGTCAATTGGATATACAGGAAAAAGAGACCCAGTACTTC
TRBV2	-	TRBJ1-4	-	CASSVWADEKLFF	TGTGCCAGCAGTGTCTGGGCCGATGAAAAACTGTTTTTT
TRBV5-8	-	TRBJ2-3	-	CASSFQSTDTQYF	TGTGCCAGCAGCTTCCAAAGCACAGATACGCAGTATTTT
TRBV28	-	TRBJ2-5	TRBD2	CASSRTSGGLETQYF	TGTGCCAGCAGCCGGACTAGCGGGGGGTTGGAGACCCAGTACTTC
TRBV4-1	-	TRBJ1-3	-	CASSKTANSGNTIYF	TGCGCCAGCAGTAAGACAGCAAACTCTGGAAACACCATATATTTT
TRBV4-3	-	TRBJ1-4	-	CASSQGGIEEKLFF	TGCGCCAGCAGCCAAGGAGGGATCGAAGAAAAACTGTTTTTT
TRBV4-1	-	TRBJ1-2	-	CASSPNPTGTGYGYTF	TGCGCCAGCAGCCCGAACCCCACAGGGACGGGTTATGGCTACACCTTC